The sequence of this TCR beta chain was determined in a study of post-analysis software for immune sequencing data. Overall study context: Several disease courses (relapsing-remitting, secondary progressive and progressive-relapsing) of multiple sclerosis were included.

With regard to this clonotype: No antigen is known for it.

Regarding the study as a whole: Comparison with controls showed significantly lower normalized Chao1 diversity in multiple sclerosis patients. Controls showed lower frequencies than patients for roughly 5 TRBV segments, and TRBV5-6, TRBV5-1 and TRBV20-1 were among these.

Germline CDR1 and CDR2: SGHNT and YYREEE (reference sequence). There are 14 residues in the CDR3. V dropped 1 base and J dropped 2 bases, with 10 bases sitting between them. Sequencing libraries made from TCR beta cDNA carried unique molecular identifiers. MiXCR was run by TCRdb on the PCR reads, yielding one entry per CDR3 protein. The sample includes some 370,000 distinct CDR3 sequences, around 37% of them seen just once. This chain connects TRBV5-4 to TRBJ2-7; D possibly uses TRBD1 or TRBD2 (5 bases each). The sample comprised blood. The clonotype originates from a girl under 18 with multiple sclerosis. CDR3 DNA: TGTGCCAGCAGCTTGCAGGGAGATGCCTACGAGCAGTACTTC. Amino acid sequence: CASSLQGDAYEQYF.